This TCR beta chain is from a study of memory CD4+ T cells and cytomegalovirus serostatus. Across the whole study: Healthy Belgian adult donors included about nine CMV-positive and about two dozen CMV-negative people.

In germline, CDR1 is SGHVS, CDR2 FNYEAQ. The CDR3 totals 16 residues. J lost 7 bases, V lost 6 bases, and 11 bases had no gene match. The sort gate was single viable CD3+CD4+CD8-CD45RO+ cells for memory CD4+ T cells. CD4+ T cells were isolated by positive magnetic selection. Per the authors' pipeline: After removing out-of-frame reads, around 2 million distinct TCRbeta sequences remained. Sequenced by immunoSEQ multiplex PCR; TCRdb stores in-frame clones only, minus some. The V and J calls and clone size are taken from that table; D and trimming were inferred from the DNA. The data contain some 41,000 clones, roughly 83% of them seen just once; the ten biggest clones take up 0.79%. This clone was seen once.

The chain joins TRBV7-6 to TRBJ2-7; TRBD2 matches at 14 bases. The receptor's source is an adult in good health and CMV-seronegative. Sequencing was carried out using memory CD4+ T cells from blood. CDR3 region: CASSSTSGGVVREQYF. In DNA, the CDR3 is TGTGCCAGCAGTTCGACTAGCGGGGGGGTGGTCCGAGAGCAGTACTTC.